This T cell receptor beta chain was sequenced for a study of human T cells and chemical hapten exposure. For the study at large: Patients additionally received therapeutic doses of diphenylcyclopropenone on the scalp once a week, and this continued throughout the approximately 23-week study.

Study observations and caveats: Higher patch test scores went with higher counts of PT1 expanded TCRs.

This clonotype was seen a handful of times. Its specificity is not known. V dropped 0 bases and J dropped 0 bases, with 9 bases sitting between them. This CDR3 is built from 15 residues. CDR1 and CDR2 (germline): SGHNT, YYREEE (reference sequence). Time point denoted: patch test 1, 2 weeks after DPC sensitization. The treatment is: therapeutic diphenylcyclopropenone sensitization with weekly scalp DPC. Individual cDNA molecules in this library carried unique molecular identifiers. TCRdb passed the RACE reads through MiXCR, listing each CDR3 protein once. The table shows 150,000 to 200,000 distinct CDR3 sequences, with more than 12% occurring only once.

The origin of this receptor is a woman in her 30s with alopecia areata. Some clones in this sample may be carry-over from other donors' samples. The chain carries TRBV5-4 and TRBJ1-2; D not certain. The sample in question was whole blood, obtained in connection with sensitization to the hapten diphenylcyclopropenone (DPC). In nucleotides, the CDR3 is TGTGCCAGCAGCTTGGGCATCCCAGCTAACTATGGCTACACCTTC. Its translation: CASSLGIPANYGYTF.